The entry below describes one T cell receptor (beta chain). This CDR3 region has 16 residues. Trimming shortened V by 0 bases and J by 4 bases, and 16 bases separated the two germline ends. Germline V gene sequence: CDR1 SGHTA, CDR2 FQGNSA. Original processing methods: Amplifying reference gene primers gave estimates of nucleated cell counts. Data came from immunoSEQ multiplex PCR; TCRdb stores just in-frame clones and leaves some out. V and J calls and clone size are as listed in that table; D and trimming were resolved from the DNA. The sample carries 200,000 or so clones, around nine tenths recorded once. This entry belongs to a study of blood T cell repertoires in COVID-19.

The rearrangement joins TRBV7-2 to TRBJ2-7; D might be TRBD1 (6 bases). The sample taken for sequencing was peripheral blood. The receptor was derived from a man aged 65 to 79 with active or convalescent COVID-19. The chain's CDR3 is CASSLAGTITAYEQYF. The CDR3 nucleotides read TGTGCCAGCAGCTTAGCCGGGACAATAACGGCATACGAGCAGTACTTC.